These 8 T cell receptor beta chains originate from one sample sequenced in a study of T-cell reconstitution after alpha-beta-depleted transplantation in children. The library targeted TCRbeta and was prepared with unique molecular identifiers. A single record per CDR3 protein comes from TCRdb applying MiXCR to the PCR reads. The sample consists of 200,000 to 250,000 distinct CDR3 sequences, roughly 7.7% of them appearing once. The material was PBMCs, mostly from graft donor cells, obtained 180 days after TCRalphabeta/CD19-depleted stem cell transplant. The receptor set was obtained from a male patient aged 5 to 17 who had a stem cell transplant for acute lymphoblastic leukemia, so the T cells may come from the graft donor.

This clonotype was counted ten times or more. The CDR3 region has the DNA TGCGCCAGCAGTCGGGCAGGGGATAGCAATCAGCCCCAGCATTTT. It encodes CASSRAGDSNQPQHF. The chain has TRBV5-1 and TRBJ1-5; TRBD1 might be the D (6 bases). This CDR3 has 15 residues. Deletions cut 5 bases from V and 0 bases from J, with 12 bases between. From germline, CDR1 is SGHRS and CDR2 YFSETQ.

CDR3 loop: CASSPSLWRPSTDTQYF. DNA of the CDR3: TGTGCCAGCAGCCCCTCCCTGTGGAGACCTAGCACAGATACGCAGTATTTT. The rearrangement links TRBV13 to TRBJ2-3; D is uncertain. The CDR3 runs 17 residues. V shed 5 bases and J shed 0 bases, with 18 bases lying between them. CDR1 is PRHDT, CDR2 FYEKMQ, per germline (reference sequence).

The chain couples TRBV4-1 to TRBJ2-3; 7 bases are a match to TRBD1. The length of the CDR3 is 16 residues. V was clipped by 3 bases and J by 3 bases; unmatched bases: 9. In germline, CDR1 is MGHRA, CDR2 YSYEKL. The CDR3 region is CASSQGTVLGTDTQYF. The CDR3 bases are TGCGCCAGCAGCCAGGGGACAGTTCTAGGGACAGATACGCAGTATTTT.

The table lists this clonotype with many counts. The rearrangement links TRBV7-6 to TRBJ2-1; 14 bases agree with TRBD2. The germline CDR1 and CDR2 sequences are SGHVS and FNYEAQ. The CDR3 is 20 amino acids. V was pared by 4 bases and J by 3 bases, with 14 bases of the junction left unmatched. DNA for the CDR3: TGTGCCAGCAGCTCCGCCGGGGGCGGGACTAGCGGGGGCATCTACAATGAGCAGTTCTTC. Residues: CASSSAGGGTSGGIYNEQFF.

This clonotype was seen at least ten times. The chain joins TRBV20-1 to TRBJ2-7, with 10 bases lining up with TRBD1. V trimming: 6 bases; J trimming: 4 bases; junction bases outside the gene matches: 12. The germline V gene has CDR1 DFQATT and CDR2 SNEGSKA (reference sequence). This CDR3 is 15 amino acids long. CDR3 bases: TGCAGTGCCCCCTTGCCGACAGGGGGCTGGTACGAGCAGTACTTC. The encoded protein is CSAPLPTGGWYEQYF.

This clonotype has ten or more counts. The chain recombines TRBV19 with TRBJ1-1; tentatively, D is TRBD1 (5 bases). Germline loops: CDR1 LNHDA, CDR2 SQIVND (reference sequence). Trimming removed 3 bases from V and 0 bases from J, with 20 bases in between. The CDR3 is 18 residues long. The CDR3 region has the DNA TGTGCCAGTAGTATTAGGGGTGGAACAGCAACCATGAACACTGAAGCTTTCTTT. Amino acid sequence: CASSIRGGTATMNTEAFF.

This clonotype showed up many times. V gene TRBV4-3 combines with J gene TRBJ2-2, with TRBD1 identical over 7 bases. Germline lookup yields CDR1 LGHNA and CDR2 YSLEER. Trimming removed 1 base from V and 0 bases from J; junction bases left unmatched: 5. The CDR3 is made up of 17 amino acids. CDR3 nucleotides: TGCGCCAGCAGCCAAGCAAACAGGGGAGCGAACACCGGGGAGCTGTTTTTT. Amino acids: CASSQANRGANTGELFF.

This clonotype has ten or more counts. The V call is TRBV27, the J call TRBJ2-7; D may match TRBD1 or TRBD2 (5 bases each). In germline, CDR1 is MNHEY, CDR2 SMNVEV (reference sequence). Trimming pared 6 bases from V and 7 bases from J, leaving 25 bases between. This CDR3 has 16 amino acids. The CDR3 region is CASRRFRDVGFSEQYF. The CDR3 DNA reads TGTGCCAGCAGAAGATTCCGGGACGTTGGGTTCTCGGAGCAGTACTTC.